This T cell receptor beta chain was sequenced during a study of shared clonotypes between healthy human individuals. CD4+ cells were split into CD45RA+ naive and CD45RA-negative memory subsets. In the original analysis: As immunoSEQ supplied junction-only sequences (without quality scores), filtering differed. Profiled with immunoSEQ multiplex PCR; TCRdb holds only in-frame clones, not every one. For V, J and clone size, that table is used; D and trimming come from the DNA. Here the sample spans some 2.3 million clones, approximately 93% being singletons. V was clipped by 2 bases and J by 1 base, with 5 bases between them. Per the germline V gene, CDR1 is MNHNS and CDR2 is SASEGT. CDR3 length equals 14 residues.

This TCR was recovered from a man between 18 and 29 years old in good health. Some clones in this sample may be carry-over from other donors' samples. What was sequenced was naive CD4+ T cells from PBMCs. Regarding subset: CD45RA+ positively selected. This chain joins TRBV6-1 and TRBJ2-2, with D unclear. CDR3 residues: CASSELWNTGELFF. The CDR3 DNA reads TGTGCCAGCAGTGAATTGTGGAACACCGGGGAGCTGTTTTTT.